This paragraph covers one TCR beta chain sequence. This clonotype was recorded many times. This receptor's antigen is unknown. No much larger clonotype is one base removed from it; base qualities were not supplied. These data originate in a study of spatial heterogeneity in lung cancer (dated by TCRdb to the late 2010s). For context, the study as a whole: Beta-chain transcripts were consistently detected in greater numbers than alpha-chain transcripts, which likely reflects a higher abundance of beta-chain transcripts. TCR repertoire features were related to nonsynonymous mutation counts determined by whole-exome sequencing of tumor tissue. In the raw uncorrected reads, each unique combination of TCR and UMI appeared more than ten times on average. At surgery, both alpha and beta chains were TCR-sequenced in under 250 tumor regions, roughly 64 matched nontumor lung samples and a few dozen PBMC samples. In non-small cell lung cancer, the study made a quantitative comparison of TCR alpha and beta repertoires among multiple tumor regions, matched nontumor lung and blood. The full study reports these points: Ubiquitous expanded tumor TCRs were detected in blood more often at tumor resection than at routine follow-up. Additional single-cell paired TCR alpha and beta sequencing was considered necessary to confirm, at a functional level, the hypothesis that regional TCRs recognize regional mutations.

The label giving this sample's time point can be read as: sample taken at primary tumor resection. Without any cell sorting, TCR sequencing was performed on whole RNA extracted either from tumor and nontumor lung tissue or from cryopreserved PBMC samples. The donors were some 70 patients from the lung TRACERx cohort who had early-stage, untreated non-small cell lung cancer. Only patients for whom sufficient RNA was available from at least two tumor regions were selected for TCR sequencing. CDR1 is given as MDHEN and CDR2 as SYDVKM, both from the germline V gene. V and J are trimmed by 4 bases and 6 bases, and the gene matches miss 18 bases of the junction. The CDR3 runs 17 residues from the cysteine to the phenylalanine. Here the CDR3 DNA is all that survives: 51 bases in frame from base 1. Libraries came from 5' RACE. The sample was run on a NextSeq 500. In the TCR library protocol, a unique molecular identifier was attached to each TCR cDNA molecule so that PCR and sequencing errors could be corrected. As for the original processing: TCR identification, UMI-based error correction and CDR3 extraction were all carried out with Decombinator tools. Expanded TCRs were defined as those above a frequency of 2 per 1,000, corresponding to the top 1% of the tumor frequency distribution. Rényi diversity was computed with the R vegan package after subsampling each repertoire 100 times to 5,000 TCRs. CDR3 similarity networks were built from amino acid triplet string-kernel similarity, with CDR3s being connected when pairwise similarity was above 0.82. TCRdb reprocessed the public reads (quality trimming at Q25 with fastp, clone calling with MiXCR) and kept in-frame beta chains. Here each entry gathers all rows of one CDR3 protein and keeps the most common genes and DNA. TCRdb's processing, not the authors', yielded these V and J calls. This sample is represented by approximately 40,000 distinct CDR3 sequences; 4% to 6% of them were singletons. The ten top clones hold 25% to 30% of the sample.

This receptor chain uses TRBV28 and TRBJ2-7, with TRBD2 matching 7 junction bases. Specimen: PBMCs, collected at surgery. The source is a female donor with early-stage non-small cell lung cancer. The DNA sequence is TGTGCCAGCAGTTCACAACGGGGGGACTCATCCCCAGGCGAGCAGTACTTC. This gives the protein CASSSQRGDSSPGEQYF.